These T cell receptor beta chains were read from a single sample in a study of T cells in Graves' hyperthyroidism and ophthalmopathy. TCRdb analysed the multiplex PCR reads with MiXCR anew, one entry per CDR3 protein. This table has roughly 380,000 distinct CDR3 sequences, around 14% appearing once. The sample was blood. The receptor set was obtained from a woman aged 55-69 years with Graves' hyperthyroidism. The CDR3 runs from the conserved cysteine through the conserved F or W. The D gene is left open where the match is weak. A row's size may be missing; if present it is once, few, many or a size class.

V	J	D	size	CDR3	DNA
TRBV11-2	TRBJ2-1	TRBD2	many	CASSPRAGGPVEQFF	TGTGCCAGCAGCCCGCGAGCGGGAGGGCCGGTTGAGCAGTTCTTC
TRBV27	TRBJ1-1	.	many	CASRGRPERNTEAFF	TGTGCCAGCAGGGGCAGACCCGAGAGGAACACTGAAGCTTTCTTT
TRBV11-2	TRBJ2-7	TRBD1	many	CASSFSTGDSYEQYF	TGTGCCAGCAGCTTCTCGACAGGGGACTCCTACGAGCAGTACTTC
TRBV7-9	TRBJ2-7	.	many	CASSLMTAADEQYF	TGTGCCAGCAGCTTAATGACTGCGGCGGACGAGCAGTACTTC
TRBV3-1	TRBJ1-1	.	many	CASRHLRLDQAFF	TGTGCCAGCCGCCACTTGCGTTTGGACCAAGCTTTCTTT
TRBV12-5	TRBJ2-3	.	.	CASGLPMDYTDTQYF	TGTGCTAGTGGTTTGCCCATGGACTACACAGATACGCAGTATTTT
TRBV7-9	TRBJ1-4	TRBD1	many	CASSLRDRADSGEKLFF	TGTGCCAGCAGCTTACGGGACAGGGCCGATAGCGGTGAAAAACTGTTTTTT
TRBV20-1	TRBJ2-7	.	many	CSARWPPHYEQYF	TGCAGTGCTAGGTGGCCTCCCCACTACGAGCAGTACTTC
TRBV11-2	TRBJ2-5	.	few	CASSPPGAAKETQYF	TGTGCCAGCTCACCACCCGGGGCAGCCAAAGAGACCCAGTACTTC
TRBV12-3/TRBV12-4	TRBJ2-3	TRBD1	many	CASSFATGGKMRTQYF	TGTGCCAGCAGTTTTGCGACAGGGGGTAAGATGCGTACGCAGTATTTT